Described below is a single TCR beta chain sequence and its context. Its antigen is still unknown. An assay was performed, and its level was deep. Repertoires were generated with immunoSEQ multiplex PCR, while TCRdb's copy carries only in-frame clones and drops some. Of over 2 million clones listed, 90% to 95% are singletons. The source of the sample is a study of shared clonotypes between healthy human individuals. Study details: The donors, a couple of women and a few men, were aged 18 to 49. Overall study results and limits: Sequencing of the sorted subsets was shown by rarefaction to be incomplete despite large depth. Clonotype sharing among the donors was expected to vary with sequencing depth.

With 3 bases clipped from V and 1 base from J, the junction kept 1 base outside the gene matches. This CDR3 region has 14 residues. Germline CDR1 SGHTA, CDR2 FQGTGA. This clonotype was obtained from a man aged 18 to 35 in good health. Sequencing input: naive CD4+ T cells sorted from blood. Subset specified: CD45RA+ positively selected. The rearrangement uses TRBV7-3 and TRBJ2-3; 7 bases fit TRBD2. This chain's CDR3 is CASSFAGGTDTQYF. In DNA form, the CDR3 reads TGTGCCAGCAGCTTCGCGGGGGGCACAGATACGCAGTATTTT.